This T cell receptor (beta chain) comes out of a study of regulatory T cells in long-lasting Graves disease. The wider study: Graves' patients with a new diagnosis had received antithyroid drugs under 3 months.

Building of the TCR beta libraries involved iRepertoire HTBI primers and Arm-PCR of CDR3 regions. TCRdb re-called the multiplex PCR reads through MiXCR, storing one row per CDR3 protein. The table includes 200,000 to 250,000 distinct CDR3 sequences, over 20% detected once. Time point noted: newly diagnosed GD, antithyroid drugs for less than 3 months. From PBMCs, RNA was extracted and then used to make the TCR library. Patients with Graves' disease were diagnosed by American Thyroid Association guidelines. Germline V lookup: CDR1 SGHTA, CDR2 FQGTGA. The CDR3 is 15 residues long. J was trimmed by 3 bases and V by 5 bases; bases with no gene match: 4.

The TCR sequence derives from a female donor with Graves disease. This specimen consisted of peripheral blood mononuclear cells (PBMCs), obtained at new diagnosis, from a patient treated with antithyroid drugs. V and J are TRBV7-3 and TRBJ2-7, with 13 bases matching TRBD2. CDR3 residues: CASSPGTSGIYEQYF. Here the CDR3 DNA reads TGTGCCAGCAGCCCCGGGACTAGCGGGATCTACGAGCAGTACTTC.